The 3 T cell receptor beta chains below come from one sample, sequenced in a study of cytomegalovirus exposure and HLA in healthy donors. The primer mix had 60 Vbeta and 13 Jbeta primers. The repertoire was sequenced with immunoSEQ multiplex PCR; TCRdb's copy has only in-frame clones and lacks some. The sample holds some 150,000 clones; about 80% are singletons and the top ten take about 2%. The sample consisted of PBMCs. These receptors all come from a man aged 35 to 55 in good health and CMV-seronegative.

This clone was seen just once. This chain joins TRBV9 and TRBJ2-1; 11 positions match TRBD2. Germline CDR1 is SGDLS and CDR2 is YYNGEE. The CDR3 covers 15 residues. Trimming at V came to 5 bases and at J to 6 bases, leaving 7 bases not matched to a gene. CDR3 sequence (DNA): TGTGCCAGCAGTTTTAGCGGGAGGGCCCTCAATGAGCAGTTCTTC. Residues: CASSFSGRALNEQFF.

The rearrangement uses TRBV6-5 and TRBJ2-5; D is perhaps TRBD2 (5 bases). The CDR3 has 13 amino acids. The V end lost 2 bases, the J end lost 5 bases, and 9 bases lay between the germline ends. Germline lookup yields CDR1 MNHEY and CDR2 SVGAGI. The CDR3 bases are TGTGCCAGCAGTTACGGAGGTACCGAGACCCAGTACTTC. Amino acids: CASSYGGTETQYF.

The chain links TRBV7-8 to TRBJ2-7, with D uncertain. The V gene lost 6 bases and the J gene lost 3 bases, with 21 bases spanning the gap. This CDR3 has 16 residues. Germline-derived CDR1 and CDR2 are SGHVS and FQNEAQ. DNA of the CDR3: TGTGCCAGCAGGCAAGCCGGAAGGAGCTTGGGCTACGAGCAGTACTTC. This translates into CASRQAGRSLGYEQYF.